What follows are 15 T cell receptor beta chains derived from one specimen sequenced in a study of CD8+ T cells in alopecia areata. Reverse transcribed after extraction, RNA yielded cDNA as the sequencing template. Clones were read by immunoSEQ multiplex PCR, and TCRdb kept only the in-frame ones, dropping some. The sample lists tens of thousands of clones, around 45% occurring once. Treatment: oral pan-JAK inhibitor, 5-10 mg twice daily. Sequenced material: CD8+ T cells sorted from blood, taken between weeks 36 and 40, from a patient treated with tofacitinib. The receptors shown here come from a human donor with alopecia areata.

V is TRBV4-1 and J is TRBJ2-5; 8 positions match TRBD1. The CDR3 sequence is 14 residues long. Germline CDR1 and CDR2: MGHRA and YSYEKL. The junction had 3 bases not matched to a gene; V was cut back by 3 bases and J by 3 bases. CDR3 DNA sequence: TGCGCCAGCAGCCAGACACAGGGGGAAGAGACCCAGTACTTC. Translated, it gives CASSQTQGEETQYF.

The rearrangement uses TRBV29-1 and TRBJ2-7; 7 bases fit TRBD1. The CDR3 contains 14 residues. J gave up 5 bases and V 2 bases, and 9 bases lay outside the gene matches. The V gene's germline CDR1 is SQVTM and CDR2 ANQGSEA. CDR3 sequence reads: CSVEREGAKDEQYF. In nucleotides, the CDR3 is TGCAGCGTTGAAAGAGAGGGGGCGAAAGACGAGCAGTACTTC.

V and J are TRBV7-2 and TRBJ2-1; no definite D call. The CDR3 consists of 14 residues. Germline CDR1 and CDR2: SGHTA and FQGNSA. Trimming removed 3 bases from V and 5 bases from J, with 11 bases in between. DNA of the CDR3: TGTGCCAGCAGCTTCGGGCCCTACAACAATGAGCAGTTCTTC. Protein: CASSFGPYNNEQFF.

The CDR3 sequence is CASSEKRRLAADTQYF. For the CDR3, the DNA is TGCGCCAGCAGCGAAAAAAGGCGACTAGCGGCAGATACGCAGTATTTT. The rearrangement joins TRBV5-1 to TRBJ2-3; 9 bases are shared with TRBD2. This CDR3 comprises 16 residues. In germline, CDR1 is SGHRS, CDR2 YFSETQ. V trimming: 4 bases; J trimming: 4 bases; junction bases outside the gene matches: 10.

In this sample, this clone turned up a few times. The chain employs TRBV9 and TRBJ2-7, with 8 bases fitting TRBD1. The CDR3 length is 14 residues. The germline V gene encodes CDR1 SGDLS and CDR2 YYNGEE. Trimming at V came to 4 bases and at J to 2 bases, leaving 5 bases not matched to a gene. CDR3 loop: CASSPPGQAYEQYF. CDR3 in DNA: TGTGCCAGCAGCCCTCCGGGACAGGCCTACGAGCAGTACTTC. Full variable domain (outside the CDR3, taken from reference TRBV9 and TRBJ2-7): DSGVTQTPKHLITATGQRVTLRCSPRSGDLSVYWYQQSLDQGLQFLIQYYNGEERAKGNILERFSAQQFPDLHSELNLSSLELGDSALYFCASSPPGQAYEQYFGPGTRLTVT.

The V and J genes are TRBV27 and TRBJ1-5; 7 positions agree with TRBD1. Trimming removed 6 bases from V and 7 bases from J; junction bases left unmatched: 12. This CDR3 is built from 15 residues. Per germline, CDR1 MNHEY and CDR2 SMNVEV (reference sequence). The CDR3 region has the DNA TGTGCCAGCAGCCAGGGGGGGCTTAGGGGGCAGCCCCAGCATTTT. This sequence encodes CASSQGGLRGQPQHF.

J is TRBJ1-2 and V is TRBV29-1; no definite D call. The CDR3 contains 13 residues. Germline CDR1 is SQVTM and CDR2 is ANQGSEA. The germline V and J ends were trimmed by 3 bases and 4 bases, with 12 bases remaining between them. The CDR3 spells CSVDQIGFYGYTF. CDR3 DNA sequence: TGCAGCGTTGACCAAATCGGGTTCTATGGCTACACCTTC. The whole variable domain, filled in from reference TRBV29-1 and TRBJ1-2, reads SAVISQKPSRDICQRGTSLTIQCQVDSQVTMMFWYRQQPGQSLTLIATANQGSEATYESGFVIDKFPISRPNLTFSTLTVSNMSPEDSSIYLCSVDQIGFYGYTFGSGTRLTVV.

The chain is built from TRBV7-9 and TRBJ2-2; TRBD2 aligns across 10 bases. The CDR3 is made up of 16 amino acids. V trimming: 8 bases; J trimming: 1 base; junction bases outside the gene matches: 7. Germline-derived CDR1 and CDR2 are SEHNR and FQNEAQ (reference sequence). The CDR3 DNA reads TGTGCCAGCGGACTAGCGGCTACGCGGAACACCGGGGAGCTGTTTTTT. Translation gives CASGLAATRNTGELFF. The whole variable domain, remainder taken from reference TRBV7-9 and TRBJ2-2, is DTGVSQNPRHKITKRGQNVTFRCDPISEHNRLYWYRQTLGQGPEFLTYFQNEAQLEKSRLLSDRFSAERPKGSFSTLEIQRTEQGDSAMYLCASGLAATRNTGELFFGEGSRLTVL.

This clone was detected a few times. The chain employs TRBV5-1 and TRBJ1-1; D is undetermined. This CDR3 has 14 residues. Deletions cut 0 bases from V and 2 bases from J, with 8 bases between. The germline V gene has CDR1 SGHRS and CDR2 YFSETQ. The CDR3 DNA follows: TGCGCCAGCAGCTTGGACAGCCCAAACACTGAAGCTTTCTTT. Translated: CASSLDSPNTEAFF. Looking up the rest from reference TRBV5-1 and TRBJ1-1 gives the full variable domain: KAGVTQTPRYLIKTRGQQVTLSCSPISGHRSVSWYQQTPGQGLQFLFEYFSETQRNKGNFPGRFSGRQFSNSRSEMNVSTLELGDSALYLCASSLDSPNTEAFFGQGTRLTVV.

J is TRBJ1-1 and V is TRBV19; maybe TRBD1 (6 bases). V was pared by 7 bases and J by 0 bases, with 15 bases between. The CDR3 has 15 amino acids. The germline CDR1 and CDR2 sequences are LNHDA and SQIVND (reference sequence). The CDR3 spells CASIRQGQLNTEAFF. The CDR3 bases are TGTGCCAGTATCCGGCAAGGACAGTTGAACACTGAAGCTTTCTTT.

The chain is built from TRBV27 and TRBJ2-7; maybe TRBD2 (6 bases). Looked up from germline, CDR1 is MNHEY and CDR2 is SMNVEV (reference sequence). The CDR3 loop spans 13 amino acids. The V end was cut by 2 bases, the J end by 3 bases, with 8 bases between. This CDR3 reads CASSLLSGYEQYF. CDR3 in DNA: TGTGCCAGCAGTTTACTTAGCGGCTACGAGCAGTACTTC.

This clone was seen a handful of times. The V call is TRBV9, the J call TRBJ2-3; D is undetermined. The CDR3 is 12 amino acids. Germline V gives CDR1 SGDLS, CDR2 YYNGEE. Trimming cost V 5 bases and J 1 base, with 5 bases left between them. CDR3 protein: CASRGGTDTQYF. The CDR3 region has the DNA TGTGCCAGCAGAGGCGGCACAGATACGCAGTATTTT.

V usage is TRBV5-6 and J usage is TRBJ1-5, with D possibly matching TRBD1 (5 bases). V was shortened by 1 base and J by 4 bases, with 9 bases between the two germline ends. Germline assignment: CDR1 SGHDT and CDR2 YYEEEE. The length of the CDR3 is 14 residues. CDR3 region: CASSLYGGNQPQHF. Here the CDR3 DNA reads TGTGCCAGCAGCTTGTACGGGGGGAATCAGCCCCAGCATTTT.

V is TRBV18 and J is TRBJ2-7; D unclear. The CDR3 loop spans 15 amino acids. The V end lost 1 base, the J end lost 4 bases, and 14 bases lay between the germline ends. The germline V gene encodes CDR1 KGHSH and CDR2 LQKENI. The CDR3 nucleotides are TGTGCCAGCTCACCACGCGAGGCTGGGTCTTACGAGCAGTACTTC. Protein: CASSPREAGSYEQYF.

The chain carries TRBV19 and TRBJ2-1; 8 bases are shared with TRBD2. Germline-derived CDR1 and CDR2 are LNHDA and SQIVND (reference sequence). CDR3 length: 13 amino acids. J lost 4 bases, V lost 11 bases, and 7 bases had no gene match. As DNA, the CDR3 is TGTGCCTCGGGAGGGGGGCCTTACAATGAGCAGTTCTTC. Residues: CASGGGPYNEQFF.